One TCR beta chain is described in this entry. Per the study methods: The assay estimated nucleated cells by amplifying reference gene primers. Only in-frame clones appear in the TCRdb table, and some are missing; sequencing was by immunoSEQ multiplex PCR. The V and J calls and clone size are taken from that table; D and trimming were inferred from the DNA. The sample holds around 260,000 clones, about nine tenths seen once. The CDR3 loop spans 14 amino acids. J gave up 7 bases and V 0 bases, and 2 bases lay outside the gene matches. The germline V gene encodes CDR1 SGDLS and CDR2 YYNGEE. The data stem from a study of blood T cell repertoires in COVID-19. About the study: T cells, B-cell-depleted T cells, or PBMCs provided the cDNA or gDNA that served as material.

Sequencing used peripheral blood. The chain recombines TRBV9 with TRBJ2-3; 10 nucleotides line up with TRBD2. The source is a woman in her 30s with active or convalescent COVID-19. In DNA form, the CDR3 reads TGTGCCAGCAGCGTAGCTAGCGGGGGAAATACGCAGTATTTT. Its protein is CASSVASGGNTQYF.